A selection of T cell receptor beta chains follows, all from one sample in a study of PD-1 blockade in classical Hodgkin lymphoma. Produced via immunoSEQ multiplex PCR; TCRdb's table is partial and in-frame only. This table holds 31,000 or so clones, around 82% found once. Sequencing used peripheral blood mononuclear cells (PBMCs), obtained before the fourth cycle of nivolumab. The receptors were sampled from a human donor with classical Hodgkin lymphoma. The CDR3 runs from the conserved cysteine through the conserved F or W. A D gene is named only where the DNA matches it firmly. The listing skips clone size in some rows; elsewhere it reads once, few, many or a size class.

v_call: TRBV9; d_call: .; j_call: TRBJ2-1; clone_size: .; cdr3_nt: TGTGCCAGCAGCGTAGGACCCCCCCTGGAGGACAATGAGCAGTTCTTC; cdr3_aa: CASSVGPPLEDNEQFF
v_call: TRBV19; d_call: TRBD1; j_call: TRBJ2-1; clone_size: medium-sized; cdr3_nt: TGTGCCAGTAGCATCCCTTCAGGGGGTATGGGGGAGCAGTTCTTC; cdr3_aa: CASSIPSGGMGEQFF
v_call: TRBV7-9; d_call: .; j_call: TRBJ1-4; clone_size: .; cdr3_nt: TGTGCCAGCAGCTTAAGTGAAAAACTGTTTTTT; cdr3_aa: CASSLSEKLFF
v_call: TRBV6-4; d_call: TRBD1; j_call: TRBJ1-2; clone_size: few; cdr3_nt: TGTGCCAGCAGGGGGGACAGGCGGAACTATGGCTACACCTTC; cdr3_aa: CASRGDRRNYGYTF
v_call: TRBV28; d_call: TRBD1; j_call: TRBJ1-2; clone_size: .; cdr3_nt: TGTGCCAGCACCTCCTACGGGACAGTCTATGGCTACACCTTC; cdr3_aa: CASTSYGTVYGYTF
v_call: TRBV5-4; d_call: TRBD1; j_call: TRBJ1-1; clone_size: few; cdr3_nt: TGTGCCAGCAGTTTAACAGGGGCCGCATACACTGAAGCTTTCTTT; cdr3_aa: CASSLTGAAYTEAFF
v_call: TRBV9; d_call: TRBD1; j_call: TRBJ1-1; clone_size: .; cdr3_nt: TGTGCCAGCAGCCCACGGGACAGGGAGACTGAAGCTTTCTTT; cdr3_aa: CASSPRDRETEAFF
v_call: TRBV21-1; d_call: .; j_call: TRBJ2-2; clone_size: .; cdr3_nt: TGTGCCAGCAGCAAGTCGACAGGGCGAGGAGCCGGGGAGCTGTTTTTT; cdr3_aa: CASSKSTGRGAGELFF
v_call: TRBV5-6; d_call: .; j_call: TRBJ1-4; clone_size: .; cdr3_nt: TGTGCCAGCAGCTTATGGATAGACAGAATTAATGAAAAACTGTTTTTT; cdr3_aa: CASSLWIDRINEKLFF
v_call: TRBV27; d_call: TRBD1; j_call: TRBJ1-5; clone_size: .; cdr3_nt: TGTGCCAGCAGTCCCCGGGACAGTAATCAGCCCCAGCATTTT; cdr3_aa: CASSPRDSNQPQHF
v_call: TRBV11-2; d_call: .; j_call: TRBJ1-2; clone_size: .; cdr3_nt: TGTGCCAGCAGCTTAATGGGCTATGGCTACACCTTC; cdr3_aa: CASSLMGYGYTF
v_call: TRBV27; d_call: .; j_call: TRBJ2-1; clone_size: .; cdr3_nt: TGTGCCAGCAACACTAGACTGGGGAATGAGCAGTTCTTC; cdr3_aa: CASNTRLGNEQFF
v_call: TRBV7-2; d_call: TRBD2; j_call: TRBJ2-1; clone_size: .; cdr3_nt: TGTGCCAGCAGCTCGCTAGCGGTCAATGAGCAGTTCTTC; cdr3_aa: CASSSLAVNEQFF
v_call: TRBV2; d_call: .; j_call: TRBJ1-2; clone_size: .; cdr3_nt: TGTGCCAGCAGTGACAGGGCTTATGGCTACACCTTC; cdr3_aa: CASSDRAYGYTF
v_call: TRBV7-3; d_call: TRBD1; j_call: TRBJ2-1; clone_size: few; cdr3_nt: TGTGCCAGCAGCTTAATGGGACAGGGAGGGGACAATGAGCAGTTCTTC; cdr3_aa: CASSLMGQGGDNEQFF
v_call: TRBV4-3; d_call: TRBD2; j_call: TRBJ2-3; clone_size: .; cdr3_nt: TGCGCCAGCAGCGTGAGGCAGCGGGGAACCACAGATACGCAGTATTTT; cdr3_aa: CASSVRQRGTTDTQYF
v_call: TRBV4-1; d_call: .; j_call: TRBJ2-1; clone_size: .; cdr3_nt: TGCGCCAGCAGCCCCCACCCCCACAATGAGCAGTTCTTC; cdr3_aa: CASSPHPHNEQFF
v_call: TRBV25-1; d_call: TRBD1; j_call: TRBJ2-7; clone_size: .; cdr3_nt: TGTGCCAGCAGTGAGGACAGGGGACGAACCGACCACCAGCAGTACTTC; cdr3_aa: CASSEDRGRTDHQQYF
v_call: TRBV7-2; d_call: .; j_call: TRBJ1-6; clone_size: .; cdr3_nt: TGTGCCAGCAGCTTAGGGGGTAATTCACCCCTCCACTTT; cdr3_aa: CASSLGGNSPLHF
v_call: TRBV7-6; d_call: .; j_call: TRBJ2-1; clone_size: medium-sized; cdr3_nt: TGTGCCAGCAGCTTAGCAGGCTATGAGCAGTTCTTC; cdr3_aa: CASSLAGYEQFF
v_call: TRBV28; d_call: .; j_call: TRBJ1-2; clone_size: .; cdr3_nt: TGTGCCAGCAGTTTCCCCGGCGGCTATGGCTACACCTTC; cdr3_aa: CASSFPGGYGYTF
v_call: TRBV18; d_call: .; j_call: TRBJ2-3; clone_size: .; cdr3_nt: TGTGCCAGCTCACCGGGACCTAACACAGATACGCAGTATTTT; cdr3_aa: CASSPGPNTDTQYF
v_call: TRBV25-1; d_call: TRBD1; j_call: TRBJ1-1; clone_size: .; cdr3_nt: TGTGCCAGCAGTGGGACAGGGGGCACGAACACTGAAGCTTTCTTT; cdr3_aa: CASSGTGGTNTEAFF
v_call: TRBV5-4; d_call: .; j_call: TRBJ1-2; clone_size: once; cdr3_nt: TGTGCCAGCAGCTTGTGGCAGGATGAAGGCTACACCTTC; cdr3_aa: CASSLWQDEGYTF
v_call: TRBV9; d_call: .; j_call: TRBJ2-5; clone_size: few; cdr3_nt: TGTGCCAGCAGCTCGCCGTTCCAAGAGACCCAGTACTTC; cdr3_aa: CASSSPFQETQYF
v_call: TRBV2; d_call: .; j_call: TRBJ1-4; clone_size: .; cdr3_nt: TGTGCCAGCAGTCTTTTACGGGATGAAAAACTGTTTTTT; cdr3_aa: CASSLLRDEKLFF
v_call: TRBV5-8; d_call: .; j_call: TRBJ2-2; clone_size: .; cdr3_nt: TGTGCCAGCAGCTTAATGGGGGAGCTGTTTTTT; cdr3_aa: CASSLMGELFF
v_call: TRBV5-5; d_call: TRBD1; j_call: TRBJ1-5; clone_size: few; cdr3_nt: TGTGCCAGCAGCCGGGACAGTTCCAATCAGCCCCAGCATTTT; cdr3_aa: CASSRDSSNQPQHF
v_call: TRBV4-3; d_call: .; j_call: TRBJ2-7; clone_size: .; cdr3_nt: TGCGCCAGCAGCCAGGACTCCCGTGTACCCGAGCAGTACTTC; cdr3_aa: CASSQDSRVPEQYF
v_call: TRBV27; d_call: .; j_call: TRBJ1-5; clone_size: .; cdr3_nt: TGTGCCAGCAACACGGGAGGGGTTCAGCCCCAGCATTTT; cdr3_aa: CASNTGGVQPQHF
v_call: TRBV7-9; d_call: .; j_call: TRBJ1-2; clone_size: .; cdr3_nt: TGTGCCAGCAGCGGGACCGATATAGCTAACTATGGCTACACCTTC; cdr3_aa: CASSGTDIANYGYTF
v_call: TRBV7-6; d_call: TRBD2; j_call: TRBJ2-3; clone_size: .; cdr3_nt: TGTGCCAGCAGCTTACGGCAGGGAGGGGATACGCAGTATTTT; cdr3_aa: CASSLRQGGDTQYF
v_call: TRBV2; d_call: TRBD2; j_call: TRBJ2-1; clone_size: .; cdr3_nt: TGTGCCAGCAGCGAGGGGACTAGCGGGGACGGTGAGCAGTTCTTC; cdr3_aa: CASSEGTSGDGEQFF
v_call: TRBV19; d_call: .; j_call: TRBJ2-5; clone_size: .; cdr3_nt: TGTGCCAGTAGTATAAGTAAGGGACAAGAGACCCAGTACTTC; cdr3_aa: CASSISKGQETQYF
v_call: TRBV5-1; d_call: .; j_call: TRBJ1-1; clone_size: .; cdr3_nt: TGCGCCAGCAGCTTGGCGGCGTTATCTGAAGCTTTCTTT; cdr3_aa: CASSLAALSEAFF
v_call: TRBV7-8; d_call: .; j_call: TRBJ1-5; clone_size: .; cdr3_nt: TGTGCCAGCAGTCCCTGGAGTCAGCCCCAGCATTTT; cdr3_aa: CASSPWSQPQHF
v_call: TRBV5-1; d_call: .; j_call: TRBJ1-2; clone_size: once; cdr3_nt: TGCGCCAGCAGCTTGGACAGGGACTATGGCTACACCTTC; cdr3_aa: CASSLDRDYGYTF